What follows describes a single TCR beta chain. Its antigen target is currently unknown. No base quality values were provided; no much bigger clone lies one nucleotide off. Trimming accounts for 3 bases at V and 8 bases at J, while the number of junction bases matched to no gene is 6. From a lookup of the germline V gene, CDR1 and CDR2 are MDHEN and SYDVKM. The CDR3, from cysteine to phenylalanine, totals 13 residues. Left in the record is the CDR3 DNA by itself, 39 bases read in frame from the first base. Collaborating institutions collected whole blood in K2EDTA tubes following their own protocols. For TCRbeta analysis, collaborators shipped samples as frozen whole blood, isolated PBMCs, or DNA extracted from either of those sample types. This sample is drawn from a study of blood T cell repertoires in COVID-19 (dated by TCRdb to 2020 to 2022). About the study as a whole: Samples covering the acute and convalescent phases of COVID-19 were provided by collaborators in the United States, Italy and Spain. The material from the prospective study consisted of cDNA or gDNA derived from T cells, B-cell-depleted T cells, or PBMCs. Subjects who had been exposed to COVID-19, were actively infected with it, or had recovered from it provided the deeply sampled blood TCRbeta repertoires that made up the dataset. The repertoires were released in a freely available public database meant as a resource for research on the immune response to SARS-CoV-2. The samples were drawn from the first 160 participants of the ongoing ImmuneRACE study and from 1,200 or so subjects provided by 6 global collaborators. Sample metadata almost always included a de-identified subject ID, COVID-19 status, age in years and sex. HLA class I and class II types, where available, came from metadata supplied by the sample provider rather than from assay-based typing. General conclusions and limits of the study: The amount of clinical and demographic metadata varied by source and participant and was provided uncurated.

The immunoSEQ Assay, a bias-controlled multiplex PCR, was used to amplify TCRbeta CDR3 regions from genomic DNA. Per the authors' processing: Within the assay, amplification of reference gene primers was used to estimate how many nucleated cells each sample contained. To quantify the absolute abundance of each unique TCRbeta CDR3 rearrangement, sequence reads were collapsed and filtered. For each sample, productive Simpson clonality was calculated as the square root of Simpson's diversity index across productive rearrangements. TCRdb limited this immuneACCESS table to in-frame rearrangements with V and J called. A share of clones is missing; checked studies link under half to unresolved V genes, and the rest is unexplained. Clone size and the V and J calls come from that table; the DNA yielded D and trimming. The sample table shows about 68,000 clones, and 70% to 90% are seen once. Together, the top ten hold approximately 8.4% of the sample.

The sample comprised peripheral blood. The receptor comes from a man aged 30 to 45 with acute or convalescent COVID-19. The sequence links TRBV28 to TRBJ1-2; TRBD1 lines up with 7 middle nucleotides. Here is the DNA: TGTGCCAGCAGTTTCGAGGGGGCGCGGGGCTACACCTTC. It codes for CASSFEGARGYTF.